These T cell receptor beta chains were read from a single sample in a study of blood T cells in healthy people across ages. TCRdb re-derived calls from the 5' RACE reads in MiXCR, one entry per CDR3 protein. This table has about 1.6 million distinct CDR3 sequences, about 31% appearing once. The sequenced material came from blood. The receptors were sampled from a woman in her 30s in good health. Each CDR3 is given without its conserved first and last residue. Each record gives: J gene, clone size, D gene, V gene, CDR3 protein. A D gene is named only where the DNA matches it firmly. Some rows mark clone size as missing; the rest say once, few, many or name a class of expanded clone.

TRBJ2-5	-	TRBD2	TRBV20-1	SARGGGLADRWAQY
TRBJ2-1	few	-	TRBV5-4	ASSPAGTNIYNEQF
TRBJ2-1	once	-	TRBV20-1	SAIANEQF
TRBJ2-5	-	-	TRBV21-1	ASSKKGADQETQY
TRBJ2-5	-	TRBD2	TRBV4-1	AGSQLAGGQEAQY
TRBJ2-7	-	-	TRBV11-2	ASSLTRQFSEQY
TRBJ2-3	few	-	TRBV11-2	ASSLSDSWYTQY
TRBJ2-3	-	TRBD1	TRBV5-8	ASSFRVGQYTDTQY
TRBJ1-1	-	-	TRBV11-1	ASSPRQARAAEAF
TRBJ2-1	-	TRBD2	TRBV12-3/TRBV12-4	ASSLSSGAYSEQF
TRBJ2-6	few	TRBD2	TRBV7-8	ASSLRKREGPKRPGANVLT
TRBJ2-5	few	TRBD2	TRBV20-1	SASSTSGNLETQY
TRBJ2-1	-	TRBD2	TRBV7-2	ASSLRSGGASPNEQF
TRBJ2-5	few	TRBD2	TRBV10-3	AISDSGGKKETQY
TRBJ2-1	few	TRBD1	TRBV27	ASSLGTGTNEQF
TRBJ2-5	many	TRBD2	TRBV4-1	ASSYQRGLGETQY
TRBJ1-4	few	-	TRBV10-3	AISERQREEKLF
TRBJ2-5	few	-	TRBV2	ASSEDWAARGEETQY
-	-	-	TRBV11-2	ASSTNTYPLVETQY
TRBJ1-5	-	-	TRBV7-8	ASSLDRVFSNQPQH
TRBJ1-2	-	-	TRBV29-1	SVKDWSYGYT
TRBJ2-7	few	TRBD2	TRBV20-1	SATRLAGVLDEQY
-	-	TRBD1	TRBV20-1	SAELWRQGAYEQY
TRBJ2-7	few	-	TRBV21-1	ASSKVVDITPYEQY
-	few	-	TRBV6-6	ASTSHREQY
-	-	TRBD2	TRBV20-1	SARVGSGGYNEQY
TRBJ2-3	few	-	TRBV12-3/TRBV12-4	ASSPRLATDTQY
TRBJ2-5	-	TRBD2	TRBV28	ASRFGLAGRYQETQY
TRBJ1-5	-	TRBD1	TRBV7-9	ASSSGQKDQPQH
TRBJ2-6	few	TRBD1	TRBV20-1	SASKLEGAPNVLT
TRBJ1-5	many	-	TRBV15	ATSRDRANQPQH
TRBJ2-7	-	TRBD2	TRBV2	ASRAEFSGGPLTYEQY
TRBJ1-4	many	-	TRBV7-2	ASSLARRGKLF
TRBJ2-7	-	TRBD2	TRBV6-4	ASSDQAGYEQY
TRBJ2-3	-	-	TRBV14	ASSQDHIWGADTQY
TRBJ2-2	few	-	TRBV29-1	SVEGDFYTGELF
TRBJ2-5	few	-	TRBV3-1	ASSQDGRSQETQY
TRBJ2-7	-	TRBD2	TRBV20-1	SARGVTGTITFCEQY
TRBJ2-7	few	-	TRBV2	ASSEMGVEQY
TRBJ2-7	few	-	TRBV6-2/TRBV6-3	ASREEGSPYEQY
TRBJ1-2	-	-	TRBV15	ARGTQRLYGYT
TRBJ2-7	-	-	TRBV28	ASMGTDSYEQY